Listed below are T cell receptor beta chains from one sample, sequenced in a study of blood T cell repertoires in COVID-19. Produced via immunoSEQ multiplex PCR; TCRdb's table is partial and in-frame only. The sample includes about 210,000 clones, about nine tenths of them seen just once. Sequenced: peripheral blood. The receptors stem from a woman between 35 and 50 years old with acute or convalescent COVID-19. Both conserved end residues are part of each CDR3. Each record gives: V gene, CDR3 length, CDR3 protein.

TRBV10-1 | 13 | CASSETGNQPQHF
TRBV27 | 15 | CASSRRQGGNYGYTF
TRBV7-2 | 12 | CASSPDFGEAFF
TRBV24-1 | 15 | CATSDTGREVDGYTF
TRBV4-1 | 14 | CASSQDGLSYGYTF
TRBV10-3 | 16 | CAISARGGQGATEAFF
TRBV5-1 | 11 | CASTGGEKLFF
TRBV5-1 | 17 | CASSLASAGGRTGELFF
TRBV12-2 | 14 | CASRHRGTNEKLFF
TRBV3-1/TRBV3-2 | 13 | CASSPTRGTEAFF
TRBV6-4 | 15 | CASSPSFSNTGELFF
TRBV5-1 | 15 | CASSLEGSGANVLTF
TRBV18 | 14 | CASSLGATNEKLFF
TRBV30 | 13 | CAWSETYNSPLHF